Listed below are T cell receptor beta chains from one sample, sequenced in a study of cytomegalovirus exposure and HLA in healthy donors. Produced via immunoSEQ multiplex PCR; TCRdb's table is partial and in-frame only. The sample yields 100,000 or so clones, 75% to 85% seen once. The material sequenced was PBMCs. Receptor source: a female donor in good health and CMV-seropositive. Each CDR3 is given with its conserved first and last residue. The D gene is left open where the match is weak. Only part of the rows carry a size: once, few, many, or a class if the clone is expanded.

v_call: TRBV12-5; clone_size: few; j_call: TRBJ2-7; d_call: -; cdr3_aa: CASGLNTYEQYF; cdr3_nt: TGTGCTAGTGGTCTCAACACCTACGAGCAGTACTTC
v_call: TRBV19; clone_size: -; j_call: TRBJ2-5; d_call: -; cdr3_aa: CASSRGSTETQYF; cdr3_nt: TGTGCCAGTAGTCGCGGTAGTACGGAGACCCAGTACTTC
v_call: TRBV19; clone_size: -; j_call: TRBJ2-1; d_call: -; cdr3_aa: CASSMGSDTFF; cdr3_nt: TGTGCCAGTAGTATGGGCTCGGATACGTTCTTC
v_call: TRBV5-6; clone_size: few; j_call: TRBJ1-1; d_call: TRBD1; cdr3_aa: CASSLTQGGTEAFF; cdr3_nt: TGTGCCAGCAGCTTGACACAGGGGGGAACTGAAGCTTTCTTT
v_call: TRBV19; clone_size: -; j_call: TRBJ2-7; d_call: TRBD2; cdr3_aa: CASSTGGLAGGPNEQYF; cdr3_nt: TGTGCCAGTAGTACCGGTGGGCTAGCGGGAGGACCCAACGAGCAGTACTTC
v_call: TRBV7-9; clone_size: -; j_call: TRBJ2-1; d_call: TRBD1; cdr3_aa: CASTSPGQGNNEQFF; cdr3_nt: TGTGCCAGCACCTCGCCGGGACAGGGAAACAATGAGCAGTTCTTC
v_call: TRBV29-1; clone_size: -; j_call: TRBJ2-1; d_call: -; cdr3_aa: CSLRLGPLGEQFF; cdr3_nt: TGCAGCTTACGACTAGGCCCCTTAGGGGAGCAGTTCTTC
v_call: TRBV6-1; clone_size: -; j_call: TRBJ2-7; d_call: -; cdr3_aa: CASNREINYEQYF; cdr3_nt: TGTGCCAGCAACCGGGAGATTAACTACGAGCAGTACTTC
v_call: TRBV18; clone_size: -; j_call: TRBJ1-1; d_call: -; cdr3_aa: CASSPAGGIGEAFF; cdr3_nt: TGTGCCAGCTCGCCTGCGGGGGGAATAGGTGAAGCTTTCTTT
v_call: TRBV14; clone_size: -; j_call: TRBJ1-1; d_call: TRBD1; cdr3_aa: CANSQFRDRGPVEAFF; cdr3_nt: TGTGCCAACAGCCAGTTCCGGGACAGGGGGCCGGTGGAAGCTTTCTTT
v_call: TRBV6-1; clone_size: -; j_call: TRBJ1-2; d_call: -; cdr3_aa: CASFPGAGEHTF; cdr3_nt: TGTGCCAGCTTCCCCGGGGCGGGGGAACACACCTTC
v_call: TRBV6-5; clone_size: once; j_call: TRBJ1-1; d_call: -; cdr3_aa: CASSYLSMNTEAFF; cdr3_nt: TGTGCCAGCAGTTACCTATCTATGAACACTGAAGCTTTCTTT
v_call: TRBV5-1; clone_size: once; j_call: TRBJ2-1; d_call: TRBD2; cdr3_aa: CASSREGNEQFF; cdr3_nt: TGCGCCAGCAGCCGGGAGGGCAATGAGCAGTTCTTC
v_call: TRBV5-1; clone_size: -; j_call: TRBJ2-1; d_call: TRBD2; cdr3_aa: CASSVTRTSGSASSYNEQFF; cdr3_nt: TGCGCCAGCAGCGTGACCAGGACTAGCGGTTCCGCCAGCTCCTACAATGAGCAGTTCTTC
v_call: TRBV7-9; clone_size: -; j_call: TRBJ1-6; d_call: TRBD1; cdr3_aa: CASSAGQGIPLHF; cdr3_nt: TGTGCCAGCAGCGCAGGACAGGGGATACCCCTCCACTTT
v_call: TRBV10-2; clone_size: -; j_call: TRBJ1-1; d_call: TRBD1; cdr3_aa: CASSDRDRENEAFF; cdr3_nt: TGCGCCAGCAGTGACCGGGACAGGGAGAATGAAGCTTTCTTT
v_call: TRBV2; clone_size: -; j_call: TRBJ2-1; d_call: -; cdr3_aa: CASSFDNEQFF; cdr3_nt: TGTGCCAGCAGCTTCGACAATGAGCAGTTCTTC
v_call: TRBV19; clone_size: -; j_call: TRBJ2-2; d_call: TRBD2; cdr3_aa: CASSRLAVNTGELLF; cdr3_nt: TGTGCCAGTAGCCGACTAGCGGTGAACACCGGGGAGCTGCTTTTT
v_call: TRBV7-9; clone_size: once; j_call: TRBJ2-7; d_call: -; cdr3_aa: CVSSLRADNEQYF; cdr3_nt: TGTGTCAGCAGCCTGCGGGCAGACAACGAGCAGTACTTC
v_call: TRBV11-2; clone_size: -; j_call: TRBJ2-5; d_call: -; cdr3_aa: CASSDGLSGTQYF; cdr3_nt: TGTGCCAGCAGCGACGGTCTGTCGGGGACCCAGTACTTC
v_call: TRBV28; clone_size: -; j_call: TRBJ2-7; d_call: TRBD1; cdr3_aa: CASSPPGTVSYEQYF; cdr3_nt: TGTGCCAGCAGTCCCCCCGGGACAGTCTCCTACGAGCAGTACTTC
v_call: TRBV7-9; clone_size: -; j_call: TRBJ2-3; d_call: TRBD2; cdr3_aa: CSSSLEGLAGYWAQYF; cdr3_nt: TGTTCCAGCAGCTTAGAGGGGCTAGCGGGCTATTGGGCGCAGTATTTT
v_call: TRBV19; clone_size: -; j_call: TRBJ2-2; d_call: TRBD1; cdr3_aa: CASSLGQGSGELFF; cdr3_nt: TGTGCCAGTAGTCTCGGACAGGGGTCCGGGGAGCTGTTTTTT
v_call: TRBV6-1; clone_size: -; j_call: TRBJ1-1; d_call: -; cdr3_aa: CASSWVLGVAFF; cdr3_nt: TGTGCCAGCAGTTGGGTTTTAGGGGTCGCTTTCTTT
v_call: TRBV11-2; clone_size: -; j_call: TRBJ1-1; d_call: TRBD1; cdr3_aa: CASSPTGGAGTEAFF; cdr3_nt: TGTGCCAGCAGCCCTACAGGGGGCGCAGGCACTGAAGCTTTCTTT
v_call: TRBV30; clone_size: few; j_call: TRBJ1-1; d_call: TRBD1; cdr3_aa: CAGTGGITEAFF; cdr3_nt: TGTGCCGGGACAGGGGGCATCACTGAAGCTTTCTTT
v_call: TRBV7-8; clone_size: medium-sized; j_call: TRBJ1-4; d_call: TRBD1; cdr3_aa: CASSLATGGEKLFF; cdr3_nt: TGTGCCAGCAGCTTAGCCACAGGGGGTGAAAAACTGTTTTTT
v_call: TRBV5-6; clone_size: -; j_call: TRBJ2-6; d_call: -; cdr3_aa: CASSLDRFRGASGANVLTF; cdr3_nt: TGTGCCAGCAGCTTGGACCGGTTCCGGGGGGCCTCTGGGGCCAACGTCCTGACTTTC
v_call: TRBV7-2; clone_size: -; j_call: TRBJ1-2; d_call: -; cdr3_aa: CASSLDPFNYGYTF; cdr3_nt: TGTGCCAGCAGCTTAGATCCGTTTAACTATGGCTACACCTTC
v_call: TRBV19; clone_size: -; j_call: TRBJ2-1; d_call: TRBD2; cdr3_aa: CASSILIGGGSYREQFF; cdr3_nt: TGTGCCAGTAGTATCCTGATAGGCGGGGGGTCCTACCGGGAGCAGTTCTTC
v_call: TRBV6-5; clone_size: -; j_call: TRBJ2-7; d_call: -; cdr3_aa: CASSYSFLGGYEQYF; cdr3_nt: TGTGCCAGCAGTTATTCTTTTTTGGGGGGCTACGAGCAGTACTTC
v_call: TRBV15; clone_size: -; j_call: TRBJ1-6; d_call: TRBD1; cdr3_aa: CATSSSGTANSPLHF; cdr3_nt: TGTGCCACCAGCAGCTCCGGGACAGCGAATTCACCCCTCCACTTT
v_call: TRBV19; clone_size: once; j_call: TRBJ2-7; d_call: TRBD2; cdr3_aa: CASSSGTSGAYEQYF; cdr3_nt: TGTGCCAGTAGTTCCGGGACTAGCGGGGCCTACGAGCAGTACTTC
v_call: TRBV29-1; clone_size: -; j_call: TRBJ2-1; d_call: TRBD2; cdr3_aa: CSVEDQGLAGGLDEQFF; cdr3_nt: TGCAGCGTTGAAGATCAGGGACTAGCGGGAGGATTGGATGAGCAGTTCTTC
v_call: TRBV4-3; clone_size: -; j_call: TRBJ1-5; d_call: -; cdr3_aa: CASSQDYRAGLTAPQHF; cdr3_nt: TGCGCCAGCAGCCAAGATTATCGGGCGGGCTTAACAGCCCCCCAGCATTTT
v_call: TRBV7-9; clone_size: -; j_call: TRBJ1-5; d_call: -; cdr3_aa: CASSPGGGGNQPQHF; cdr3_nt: TGTGCCAGCAGCCCGGGGGGGGGAGGCAATCAGCCCCAGCATTTT
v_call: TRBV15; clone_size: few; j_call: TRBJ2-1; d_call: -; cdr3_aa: CATSRDPPVGPRSNEQFF; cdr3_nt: TGTGCCACCAGCAGAGACCCCCCTGTGGGGCCTAGAAGCAATGAGCAGTTCTTC
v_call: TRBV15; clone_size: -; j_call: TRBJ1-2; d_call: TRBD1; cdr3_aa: CATSPQSRGADYGYTF; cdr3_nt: TGTGCCACCAGTCCCCAGTCCAGGGGGGCGGACTATGGCTACACCTTC
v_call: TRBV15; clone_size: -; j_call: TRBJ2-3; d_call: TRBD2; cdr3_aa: CATRGGYTQYF; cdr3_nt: TGTGCCACCAGGGGGGGGTATACGCAGTATTTT
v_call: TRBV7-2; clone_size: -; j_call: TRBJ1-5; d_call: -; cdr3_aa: CASSIDAGNQPQHF; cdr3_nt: TGTGCCAGCAGCATAGACGCAGGCAATCAGCCCCAGCATTTT
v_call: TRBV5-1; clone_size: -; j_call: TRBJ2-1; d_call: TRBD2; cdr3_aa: CASSLNAGGRSEQFF; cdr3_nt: TGCGCCAGCAGCTTGAACGCGGGAGGACGGAGTGAGCAGTTCTTC
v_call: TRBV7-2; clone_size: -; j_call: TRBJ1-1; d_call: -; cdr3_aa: CASSFGQGSFEAFF; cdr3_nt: TGTGCCAGCAGCTTTGGGCAGGGGTCCTTTGAAGCTTTCTTT
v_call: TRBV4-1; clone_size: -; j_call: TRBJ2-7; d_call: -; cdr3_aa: CASSHLFGGSGYEQYF; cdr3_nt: TGCGCCAGCAGCCACCTCTTTGGAGGGAGCGGCTACGAGCAGTACTTC
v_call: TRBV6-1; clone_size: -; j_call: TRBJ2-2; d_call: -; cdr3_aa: CASNSGWSNTGELFF; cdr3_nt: TGTGCCAGCAATTCCGGGTGGTCTAACACCGGGGAGCTGTTTTTT
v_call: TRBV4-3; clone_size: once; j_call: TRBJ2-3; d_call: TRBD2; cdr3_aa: CASSQVWSGGAGDTQYF; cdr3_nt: TGCGCCAGCAGCCAAGTGTGGAGCGGGGGGGCGGGAGATACGCAGTATTTT
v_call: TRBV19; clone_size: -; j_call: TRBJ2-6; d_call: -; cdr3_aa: CASSGRDAVWANVLTF; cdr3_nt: TGTGCCAGTAGTGGGCGGGACGCGGTTTGGGCCAACGTCCTGACTTTC